This is a list of T cell receptor beta chains from one sample in a study of CD4 and CD8 cells across lung adenocarcinoma regions. TCRdb itself ran the PCR reads through MiXCR, one entry per CDR3 protein. The sample carries 15,000 to 20,000 distinct CDR3 sequences, about 53% recorded once. The material sequenced was CD8+ T cells from the margin of a lung tumor. These TCRs come from a male donor with lung adenocarcinoma. The CD4 and CD8 labels of this study may be unreliable. Both conserved end residues are part of each CDR3. A D gene is named only where the DNA matches it firmly. Size tells how often a clone was seen (once, few, many) or the class of an expanded clone, and some rows leave it out.

CAISEGLGSRNPETQYF TGTGCCATCAGTGAGGGGCTCGGGAGCCGTAACCCAGAGACCCAGTACTTC TRBV10-3 - - TRBJ2-5
CASRTQGGSAEQYF TGTGCCAGCAGAACACAGGGAGGATCCGCCGAGCAGTACTTC TRBV6-2/TRBV6-3 - once TRBJ2-7
CASSSSQGLPYNEQFF TGTGCCAGCAGTAGTTCCCAGGGACTACCGTACAATGAGCAGTTCTTC TRBV6-1 TRBD2 few TRBJ2-1
CASSLLVLANNEQFF TGTGCCAGCAGCTTACTGGTGCTAGCGAACAATGAGCAGTTCTTC TRBV11-2 - many TRBJ2-1
CASGGSSYNEQFF TGTGCCAGCGGCGGGAGCTCCTACAATGAGCAGTTCTTC TRBV12-3/TRBV12-4 TRBD2 - TRBJ2-1
CASSEGKNQPQHF TGTGCCAGCAGTGAAGGGAAAAATCAGCCCCAGCATTTT TRBV6-1 - - TRBJ1-5
CASSSASGTDTQYF TGTGCCAGCAGCTCGGCTAGCGGCACAGATACGCAGTATTTT TRBV5-4 - few TRBJ2-3
CASSRWGQGRNEQYF TGCGCCAGCAGTCGTTGGGGCCAGGGACGGAACGAGCAGTACTTC TRBV23-1 - - TRBJ2-7
CASRLRNTQKNTQYF TGTGCCAGCAGGCTTAGGAACACTCAAAAAAACACTCAGTACTTC TRBV12-3/TRBV12-4 - - TRBJ2-5
CASSQESRADEQFF TGTGCCAGCAGCCAAGAATCCAGGGCGGATGAGCAGTTCTTC TRBV4-2 - many TRBJ2-1
CASSLQLADTDTQYF TGCGCCAGCAGCCTCCAACTAGCGGACACAGATACGCAGTATTTT TRBV4-1 TRBD2 - TRBJ2-3
CASGGLGASQFF TGTGCCAGCGGGGGGCTGGGGGCGTCCCAGTTCTTC TRBV6-1 - - TRBJ2-1
CASSDLAGAADMQYF TGTGCCAGCAGTGATCTAGCGGGAGCCGCAGATATGCAGTACTTC TRBV6-1 TRBD2 - TRBJ2-4
CASSIMRGQGETQYF TGTGCCAGCAGCATAATGAGGGGGCAGGGGGAGACCCAGTACTTC TRBV6-1 TRBD1 few TRBJ2-5
CASSPSGSLYEQYF TGTGCCAGCAGCCCATCCGGGAGCCTTTACGAGCAGTACTTC TRBV11-1 - many TRBJ2-7
CASRSTNRGTEAFF TGTGCCAGCAGATCGACAAACAGGGGCACTGAAGCTTTCTTT TRBV6-1 TRBD1 few TRBJ1-1
CASSFGGLGTQYF TGTGCCAGCAGTTTTGGGGGGCTAGGGACCCAGTACTTC TRBV27 - - TRBJ2-5
CASSLGAGGYTDTQYF TGTGCCAGCAGCTTAGGAGCGGGAGGGTACACAGATACGCAGTATTTT TRBV11-2 TRBD2 many TRBJ2-3
CASSELGNSGANVLTF TGTGCCAGCAGTGAGCTTGGCAACTCTGGGGCCAACGTCCTGACTTTC TRBV6-1 - once TRBJ2-6
CASSYAGSSQETQYF TGTGCCAGCAGTTATGCGGGGAGTAGTCAAGAGACCCAGTACTTC TRBV27 - medium-sized TRBJ2-5
CASSYGASNTEAFF TGCGCCAGCAGCTACGGAGCGTCGAACACTGAAGCTTTCTTT TRBV4-1 - - TRBJ1-1
CASSQEPSTSTDTQYF TGTGCCAGCAGCCAAGAGCCTAGCACTAGCACAGATACGCAGTATTTT TRBV14 - many TRBJ2-3
CASSELSGGGNYGYTF TGTGCCAGCAGTGAATTATCAGGTGGGGGTAACTATGGCTACACCTTC TRBV6-1 - - TRBJ1-2
CASSAEGSGANVLTF TGTGCCAGCAGTGCCGAGGGCTCTGGGGCCAACGTCCTGACTTTC TRBV6-1 - few TRBJ2-6
CASSRGTGGRGKNIQYF TGTGCCAGCAGTCGCGGCACGGGGGGGAGAGGCAAAAACATTCAGTACTTC TRBV6-1 TRBD2 - TRBJ2-4
CASRISGRAYNEQFF TGTGCCAGCAGGATCAGCGGGAGGGCCTACAATGAGCAGTTCTTC TRBV6-1 TRBD2 - TRBJ2-1
CSARDPGGPNEQFF TGCAGTGCTAGAGATCCGGGAGGGCCCAATGAGCAGTTCTTC TRBV20-1 TRBD2 - TRBJ2-1
CASSQSETGPKVGYGYTF TGCGCCAGCAGTCAATCCGAGACAGGGCCCAAAGTAGGCTATGGCTACACCTTC TRBV23-1 TRBD1 - TRBJ1-2
CASSLGDRGLVSYNEQFF TGCGCCAGCAGCTTGGGGGACAGGGGGCTTGTCTCCTACAATGAGCAGTTCTTC TRBV5-1 TRBD1 - TRBJ2-1